Sequencing of this T cell receptor (beta chain) was carried out in a study of graft-versus-host responses after intestinal transplantation. On the study more broadly: Recipients were all induced with anti-thymocyte globulin, then given tacrolimus and steroids for 2 to 4 years. Study-level points and caveats: Analysis identified GvH clones in recipient marrow, with some appearing first in ileum or blood.

With respect to this clone: Its cognate antigen is unknown.

Clones were read by immunoSEQ multiplex PCR, and TCRdb kept only the in-frame ones, dropping some. The sample lists tens of thousands of clones, roughly 92% occurring once. The sample consisted of unstimulated CD4+ T cells sorted from spleen or lymph node cells, taken before intestinal transplant. This sequence was found in a human donor who received an intestinal transplant.

The CDR3 sequence: CASSIQAGGELFF. The CDR3 DNA reads TGTGCCAGTAGTATACAGGCTGGCGGGGAGCTGTTTTTT. V is TRBV19 and J is TRBJ2-2; D unresolved. CDR3 length: 13 residues. CDR1 is LNHDA, CDR2 SQIVND, per germline (reference sequence). Trimming pared 2 bases from V and 7 bases from J, leaving 8 bases between.